The 2 T cell receptor beta chains in this list originate from one sample, sequenced in a study of OX40 agonist ivuxolimab in advanced cancers. Some clones are missing from TCRdb's copy, which holds only in-frame ones; the method was immunoSEQ multiplex PCR. The sample lists about 69,000 clones, roughly 90% occurring once. The input for sequencing was CD4+ or CD8+ T cells sorted from blood, taken in a trial of the OX40 agonist ivuxolimab. These receptor sequences come from an adult with an advanced solid tumor such as melanoma, head and neck, liver or kidney cancer.

This chain joins TRBV7-3 and TRBJ2-5; D gene uncertain. The CDR3 covers 14 residues. From germline, CDR1 is SGHTA and CDR2 FQGTGA. V lost 4 bases and J lost 4, with 13 bases in between. CDR3 sequence reads: CASSSPFVTETQYF. As DNA, the CDR3 is TGTGCCAGCAGCTCCCCATTCGTGACAGAGACCCAGTACTTC.

This clone has only one observation. The chain links TRBV15 to TRBJ1-4; D is perhaps TRBD1 (5 bases). V was cut by 0 bases and J by 7 bases, with 15 bases left in between. The CDR3 totals 16 residues. Germline assignment: CDR1 LNHNV and CDR2 YYDKDF (reference sequence). Here the CDR3 reads CATSRDFRGTGEKLFF. CDR3 nucleotides: TGTGCCACCAGCAGAGATTTTAGAGGGACGGGTGAAAAACTGTTTTTT.